One sample yielded the 3 T cell receptor beta chains listed below, sequenced in a study of cytomegalovirus exposure and HLA in healthy donors. With 60 Vbeta and 13 Jbeta primers, the PCR was carried out. Sequenced by immunoSEQ multiplex PCR; TCRdb stores in-frame clones only, minus some. This sample's table has 110,000 to 150,000 clones. Sequenced input: PBMCs. These receptors all come from a woman between 18 and 29 years old in good health and CMV-seronegative.

The rearrangement joins TRBV27 to TRBJ1-2, with a possible D match to TRBD1 (5 bases). Trimming removed 3 bases from V and 5 bases from J, with 10 bases in between. CDR1 and CDR2 (germline): MNHEY, SMNVEV (reference sequence). CDR3 length: 13 amino acids. The CDR3 sequence is CASSFLGGYGYTF. CDR3 bases: TGTGCCAGCAGTTTCCTGGGGGGATATGGCTACACCTTC.

The chain joins TRBV5-1 to TRBJ2-3; 12 bases agree with TRBD1. Germline CDR1 and CDR2: SGHRS and YFSETQ. This CDR3 comprises 16 residues. Losses at the gene ends were 2 bases for V and 5 bases for J; bases not matched to a gene: 6. DNA of the CDR3: TGCGCCAGCAGCTTACCGGGACAGGGGGCTAGAGATACGCAGTATTTT. Amino acids: CASSLPGQGARDTQYF.

The CDR3 region is CASSPGLAGVPETQYF. The CDR3 DNA is TGCGCCAGCAGCCCCGGACTAGCGGGAGTGCCGGAGACCCAGTACTTC. This chain uses TRBV5-1 with TRBJ2-5; 13 bases agree with TRBD2. CDR1 SGHRS and CDR2 YFSETQ come from the germline V gene. The J segment lost 5 bases and the V segment lost 4 bases, leaving 8 bases of the junction unmatched. The CDR3 consists of 16 residues.